This T cell receptor (beta chain) derives from a study of T-cell memory formation after mild COVID-19. Study as a whole: For the most part, TCR clusters were specific to one donor.

Germline trimming cut 5 bases from V and 4 bases from J; bases unmatched to any gene: 11. The length of the CDR3 is 15 residues. CDR1 SQVTM and CDR2 ANQGSEA come from the germline V gene. TCRdb re-analysed the 5' RACE reads in MiXCR, keeping a single row per CDR3 protein. The sample shows around 440,000 distinct CDR3 sequences, roughly 18% of them seen only once. The chain is built from TRBV29-1 and TRBJ1-2, with 9 bases that match TRBD1. This clonotype originated in an adult woman who had mild COVID-19 (a few samples of this study predate the infection). Cell type and time point are not known. Source material: PBMCs or a T cell subset sorted from them (not recorded which). CDR3 region: CSVLTTGGQGYGYTF. CDR3 nucleotides: TGCAGCGTTCTAACGACAGGGGGACAAGGCTATGGCTACACCTTC.